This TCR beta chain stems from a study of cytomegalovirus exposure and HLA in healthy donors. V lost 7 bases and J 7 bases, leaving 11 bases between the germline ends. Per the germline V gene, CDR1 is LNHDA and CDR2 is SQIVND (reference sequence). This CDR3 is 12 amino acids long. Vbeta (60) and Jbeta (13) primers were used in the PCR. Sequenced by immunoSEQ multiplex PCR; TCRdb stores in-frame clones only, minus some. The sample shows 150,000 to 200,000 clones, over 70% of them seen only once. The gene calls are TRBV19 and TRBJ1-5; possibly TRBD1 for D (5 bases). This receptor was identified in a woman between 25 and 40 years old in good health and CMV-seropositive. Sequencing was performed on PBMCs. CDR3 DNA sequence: TGTGCCAGTACCTCCTCAGGGCAGCCCCAGCATTTT. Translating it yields CASTSSGQPQHF.